A selection of T cell receptor beta chains follows, all from one sample in a study of T cell repertoires in cytomegalovirus infection. MiXCR was run by TCRdb on the reads, yielding one entry per CDR3 protein. The table lists about 310,000 distinct CDR3 sequences, about 17% of them singletons. Sequences were obtained from PBMCs. The receptors were gathered from a human donor in good health (CMV status not recorded). Some clones in this sample may be carry-over from other donors' samples. Both conserved end residues are part of each CDR3. D genes are given only for firm matches. Expanded clones are given a class, and other clones once, few, many or no size at all.

CDR3 protein,CDR3 DNA,clone size,D gene,V gene,J gene
CATQPNRGYEKLFF,TGTGCCACACAGCCGAACAGGGGGTATGAAAAACTGTTTTTT,few,TRBD1,TRBV6-5,TRBJ1-4
CATSRDRGTEAFF,TGTGCCACCAGCAGAGACAGGGGGACTGAAGCTTTCTTT,once,TRBD1,TRBV15,TRBJ1-1
CASEDTTRKTGELFF,TGTGCCAGCGAAGACACCACCCGTAAGACCGGGGAGCTGTTTTTT,few,-,TRBV4-1,TRBJ2-2
CASSPFLLAGQFF,TGTGCCAGCAGCCCATTTCTCCTAGCGGGACAGTTCTTC,many,TRBD2,TRBV7-2,TRBJ2-1
CASSIPGGEQYF,TGTGCCAGCAGCATACCAGGGGGCGAGCAGTACTTC,many,TRBD1,TRBV7-6,TRBJ2-7
CASDSGGAGANVLTF,TGTGCCAGCGATTCGGGTGGGGCTGGGGCCAACGTCCTGACTTTC,many,-,TRBV7-3,TRBJ2-6
CASSLSDRSAGANVLTF,TGTGCCAGCAGCCTCTCCGACAGATCCGCTGGGGCCAACGTCCTGACTTTC,-,-,TRBV3-1,TRBJ2-6
CASSLGSRNTIYF,TGTGCCAGCAGTTTAGGCAGCAGAAACACCATATATTTT,-,-,TRBV12-3/TRBV12-4,TRBJ1-3
CAIRWEQANTEAFF,TGTGCCATCAGGTGGGAACAAGCGAACACTGAAGCTTTCTTT,few,-,TRBV10-3,TRBJ1-1
CASLSTLLQASGNTIYF,TGTGCCAGCCTCTCTACCCTCCTTCAGGCCTCTGGAAACACCATATATTTT,many,-,TRBV7-9,TRBJ1-3
CASASMLGNRTDTQYF,TGTGCTAGTGCCTCGATGTTGGGGAACCGCACAGATACGCAGTATTTT,-,-,TRBV12-5,TRBJ2-3
CASSLATGSVRTNEKLFF,TGTGCCAGCAGCTTAGCTACAGGGAGCGTGCGGACTAATGAAAAACTGTTTTTT,many,-,TRBV7-2,TRBJ1-4
CASSLPGGGEKLFF,TGTGCCAGCAGCTTACCGGGGGGCGGTGAAAAACTGTTTTTT,many,-,TRBV11-2,TRBJ1-4
CASSLTSGGQETQYF,TGTGCCAGCAGTTTAACCAGCGGGGGGCAAGAGACCCAGTACTTC,many,TRBD2,TRBV12-3/TRBV12-4,TRBJ2-5
CASTADLYSGNTIYF,TGTGCCAGCACGGCAGATCTTTACTCTGGAAACACCATATATTTT,-,-,TRBV6-5,TRBJ1-3
CASSQGISRGETQYF,TGTGCCAGCAGCCAAGGAATCTCGAGGGGAGAGACCCAGTACTTC,-,-,TRBV4-2,TRBJ2-5
CASSLQQGDGYTF,TGCGCCAGCAGCTTGCAACAGGGTGATGGCTACACCTTC,few,-,TRBV5-1,TRBJ1-2
CASSSTSSRTQYF,TGTGCCAGCAGCTCAACTAGTTCCCGGACCCAGTACTTC,few,-,TRBV7-2,TRBJ2-5
CASSQFSMGQGFFSDNEKLFF,TGCGCCAGCAGCCAATTCAGCATGGGACAGGGGTTCTTTTCAGATAATGAAAAACTGTTTTTT,many,TRBD1,TRBV4-1,TRBJ1-4
CASSIRGGGPGANVLTF,TGTGCCAGTAGTATTCGCGGGGGGGGGCCTGGGGCCAACGTCCTGACTTTC,many,TRBD2,TRBV19,TRBJ2-6
CASRGDSWGLNTGELFF,TGTGCCAGCAGGGGGGACAGTTGGGGCCTGAACACCGGGGAGCTGTTTTTT,-,TRBD1,TRBV6-1,TRBJ2-2
CASSLVQGNTIYF,TGTGCCAGCAGTTTAGTCCAGGGAAACACCATATATTTT,-,-,TRBV12-3/TRBV12-4,TRBJ1-3
CASSYTESTDTQYF,TGTGCCAGCAGTTACACAGAGAGCACAGATACGCAGTATTTT,many,-,TRBV6-2/TRBV6-3,TRBJ2-3
CASSYNEKLFF,TGTGCCAGCAGTTACAATGAAAAACTGTTTTTT,many,-,TRBV6-6,TRBJ1-4
CASSYSPSGEYNEQFF,TGTGCCAGCAGTTACTCGCCTAGCGGGGAATACAATGAGCAGTTCTTC,-,TRBD2,TRBV6-5,TRBJ2-1
CASSLGPGLAYNEQFF,TGTGCCAGCAGCCTCGGACCGGGACTAGCGTACAATGAGCAGTTCTTC,once,TRBD2,TRBV7-3,TRBJ2-1
CSARGQKQYNEQFF,TGCAGTGCTAGAGGACAGAAACAATACAATGAGCAGTTCTTC,-,-,TRBV20-1,TRBJ2-1
CASSQDWLNQPQHF,TGTGCCAGCAGCCAAGACTGGTTGAATCAGCCCCAGCATTTT,few,-,TRBV4-2,TRBJ1-5
CASSLLGTGVTEAFF,TGTGCCAGCAGTTTATTGGGGACAGGGGTTACTGAAGCTTTCTTT,few,TRBD1,TRBV28,TRBJ1-1
CASSRDRLNQPQHF,TGTGCCAGCAGTCGGGACAGGTTAAATCAGCCCCAGCATTTT,few,TRBD1,TRBV12-3/TRBV12-4,TRBJ1-5
CASRGAKFGSYEQYF,TGTGCCAGCAGGGGCGCGAAATTCGGTTCCTACGAGCAGTACTTC,few,-,TRBV7-2,TRBJ2-7
CAISELGGTGADTQYF,TGTGCCATCAGTGAGTTGGGGGGAACGGGCGCAGATACGCAGTATTTT,-,-,TRBV10-3,TRBJ2-3
CASGSRGIRTDTQYF,TGTGCCAGCGGGTCGAGGGGTATTAGGACAGATACGCAGTATTTT,-,-,TRBV12-3/TRBV12-4,TRBJ2-3
CASSPRGRGAAGETQYF,TGTGCCAGCAGCCCCCGGGGCCGGGGGGCCGCGGGGGAGACCCAGTACTTC,many,-,TRBV7-2,TRBJ2-5
CASSPVTSQETQYF,TGTGCCAGCAGCCCAGTGACTAGCCAAGAGACCCAGTACTTC,many,-,TRBV7-2,TRBJ2-5
CASSLGQLDTGELFF,TGTGCCAGCAGCTTAGGGCAGTTGGACACCGGGGAGCTGTTTTTT,many,-,TRBV7-2,TRBJ2-2
CASSQDPSGRGYTF,TGCGCCAGCAGCCAAGATCCTTCGGGGCGTGGCTACACCTTC,many,-,TRBV4-3,TRBJ1-2
CASSQGTGSKDIQYF,TGTGCCAGCAGCCAAGGGACAGGTTCCAAAGACATTCAGTACTTC,-,TRBD1,TRBV4-2,TRBJ2-4
CASSQRPRYRVDYGYTF,TGTGCCAGCAGCCAGAGACCGCGGTACAGGGTCGACTATGGCTACACCTTC,-,-,TRBV9,TRBJ1-2
CASSPRPGQGTYEQYF,TGTGCTAGCAGCCCCAGACCGGGACAGGGTACCTACGAGCAGTACTTC,many,TRBD1,TRBV7-7,TRBJ2-7
CATSDGQGGLQETQYF,TGTGCCACCAGTGATGGACAGGGGGGTCTCCAAGAGACCCAGTACTTC,few,TRBD1,TRBV24-1,TRBJ2-5
CASSAPDRNYGYTF,TGTGCCAGCAGCGCCCCGGACAGAAACTATGGCTACACCTTC,many,-,TRBV5-6,TRBJ1-2
CASSLGAGGSTGELFF,TGTGCCAGCAGCTTGGGGGCGGGCGGGTCGACCGGGGAGCTGTTTTTT,many,-,TRBV7-2,TRBJ2-2
CSARGVIYEQYF,TGCAGTGCTAGGGGTGTGATCTACGAGCAGTACTTC,-,-,TRBV20-1,TRBJ2-7
CASSLDRLSPIGF,TGTGCCAGCAGTCTCGACAGGCTTAGCCCCATCGGCTTC,-,-,TRBV12-3/TRBV12-4,TRBJ2-7
CASSSETGTLYEQYF,TGTGCCAGCAGTTCTGAGACCGGGACACTTTACGAGCAGTACTTC,many,-,TRBV27,TRBJ2-7
CASSDSSYNSPLHF,TGTGCCAGCAGTGACAGCTCCTATAATTCACCCCTCCACTTT,-,-,TRBV2,TRBJ1-6